The clone carrying this T cell receptor beta chain was seen a handful of times. Its antigen is unidentified. Mismatch with germline at one junction end may stem from a read error. Each 20-30 mg portion of unsorted bulk tissue served as the source for co-extraction of RNA and DNA. The investigators made TCR beta cDNA from roughly 0.45 ug total RNA, using a constant-region primer. Slightly modified ARM-PCR with three nested multiplex PCR rounds yielded TCR beta libraries. With TRBV1-TRBV30 forward primers and a C-beta reverse primer, the first two PCR rounds were run for approximately 10 cycles each. Each CDR3 protein is one row after TCRdb ran MiXCR on the multiplex PCR reads. The sample consists of about 60,000 distinct CDR3 sequences, around 69% of them appearing once. The CDR3 has 14 residues. Germline V gives CDR1 LGHNA, CDR2 YNFKEQ. This sample stems from a study of tumor-infiltrating lymphocytes in primary liver carcinoma. About the research overall: Yields of productive TCRbeta reads ranged from roughly 3.65 to 7.5 million per sample and were similar across tissue types. Study-level points and caveats: Tumors reached a significantly greater top-250-clone fraction than blood did (p = 0.039).

This chain links TRBV4-2 with TRBJ2-2; D uncertain. The TCR comes from a man aged 35-49 years with primary liver carcinoma and hepatitis B virus infection. The specimen was liver tumor tissue from sampling region 4. Described subset: tumor region T4, right-lateral pole. The CDR3 region has the DNA TGTGCCAGCAGCCAAGATCAGGTGGGATGGGAACTGTTTTTT. This gives the protein CASSQDQVGWELFF.